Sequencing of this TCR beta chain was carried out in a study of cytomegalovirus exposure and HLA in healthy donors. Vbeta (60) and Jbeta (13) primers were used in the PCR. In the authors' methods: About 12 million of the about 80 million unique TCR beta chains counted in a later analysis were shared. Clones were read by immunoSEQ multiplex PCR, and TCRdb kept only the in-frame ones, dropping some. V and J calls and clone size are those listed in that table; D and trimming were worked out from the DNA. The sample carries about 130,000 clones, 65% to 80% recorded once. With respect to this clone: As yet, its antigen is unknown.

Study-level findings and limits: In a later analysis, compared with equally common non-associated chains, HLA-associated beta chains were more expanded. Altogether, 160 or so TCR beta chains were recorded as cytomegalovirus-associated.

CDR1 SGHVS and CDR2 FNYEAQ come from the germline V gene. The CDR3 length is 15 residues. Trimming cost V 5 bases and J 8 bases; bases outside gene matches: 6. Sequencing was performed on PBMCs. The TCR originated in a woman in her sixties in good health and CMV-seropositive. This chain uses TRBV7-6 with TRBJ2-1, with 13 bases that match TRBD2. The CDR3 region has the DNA TGTGCCAGCAGCGCCGGACTAGCGGGGGTTTATGAGCAGTTCTTC. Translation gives CASSAGLAGVYEQFF.